Below, one T cell receptor (beta chain) is given with its context. J was trimmed by 8 bases and V by 3 bases; bases with no gene match: 11. The CDR3 consists of 15 residues. CDR1 and CDR2 from the germline V gene are SNHLY and FYNNEI. This sample is part of a study of blood T cell repertoires in COVID-19. For the study at large: The study drew acute and convalescent COVID-19 samples from the United States, Italy and Spain. T cells, B-cell-depleted T cells, or PBMCs supplied cDNA or gDNA.

Source study methods: How many nucleated cells were present was estimated from reference gene primer amplification. The data were produced by immunoSEQ multiplex PCR, yet TCRdb's version contains in-frame clones alone and is incomplete. V and J calls and clone size are copied from that table; D and trimming were computed from the DNA. The data hold about 83,000 clones, with 86% observed a single time. V is TRBV2 and J is TRBJ1-2; TRBD1 matches 8 bases. The TCR comes from a woman older than 75 in a cohort sampled during active or convalescent COVID-19. The sample was peripheral blood. CDR3 bases: TGTGCCAGCAGTGATAAGTCAGGGGGCTACGTAGGCTACACCTTC. Protein product: CASSDKSGGYVGYTF.